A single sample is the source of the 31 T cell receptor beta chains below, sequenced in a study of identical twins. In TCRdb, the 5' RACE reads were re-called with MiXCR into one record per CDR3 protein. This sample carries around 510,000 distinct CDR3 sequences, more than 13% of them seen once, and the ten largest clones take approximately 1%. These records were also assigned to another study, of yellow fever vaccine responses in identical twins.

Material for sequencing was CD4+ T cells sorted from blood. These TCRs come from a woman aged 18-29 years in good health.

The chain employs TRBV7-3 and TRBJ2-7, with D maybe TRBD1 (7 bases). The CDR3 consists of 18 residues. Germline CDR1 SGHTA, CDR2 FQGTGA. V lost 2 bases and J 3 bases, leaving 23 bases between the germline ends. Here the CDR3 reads CASSLRLGGQGGLYEQYF. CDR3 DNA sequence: TGTGCCAGCAGCTTACGGCTTGGAGGGCAGGGGGGCCTCTACGAGCAGTACTTC.

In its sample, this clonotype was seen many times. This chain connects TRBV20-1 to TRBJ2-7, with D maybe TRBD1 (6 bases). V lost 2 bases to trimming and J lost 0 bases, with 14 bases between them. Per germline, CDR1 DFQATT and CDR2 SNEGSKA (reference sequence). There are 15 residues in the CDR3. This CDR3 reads CSARNWGRSSYEQYF. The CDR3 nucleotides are TGCAGTGCTAGAAACTGGGGGCGAAGCTCCTACGAGCAGTACTTC.

This CDR3 reads CASSEGQGALYEQYF. The DNA of the CDR3 is TGTGCCAGCAGCGAGGGACAGGGGGCGTTATACGAGCAGTACTTC. This chain joins TRBV7-2 and TRBJ2-7; TRBD1 agrees at 12 bases. J was trimmed by 4 bases and V by 5 bases; bases with no gene match: 6. Per germline, CDR1 SGHTA and CDR2 FQGNSA. The CDR3 consists of 15 residues.

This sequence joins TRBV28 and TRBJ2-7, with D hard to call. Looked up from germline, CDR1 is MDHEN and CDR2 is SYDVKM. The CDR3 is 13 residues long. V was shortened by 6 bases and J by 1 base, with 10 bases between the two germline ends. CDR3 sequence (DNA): TGTGCCAGCAGCCACTCTGCTTCCTACGAGCAGTACTTC. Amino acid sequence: CASSHSASYEQYF.

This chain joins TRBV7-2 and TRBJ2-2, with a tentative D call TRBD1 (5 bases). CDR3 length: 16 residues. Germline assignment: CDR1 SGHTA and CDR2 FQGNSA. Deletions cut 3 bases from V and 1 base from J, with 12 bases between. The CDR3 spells CASSLQGVQNTGELFF. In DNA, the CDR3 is TGTGCCAGCAGCTTGCAAGGGGTCCAGAACACCGGGGAGCTGTTTTTT.

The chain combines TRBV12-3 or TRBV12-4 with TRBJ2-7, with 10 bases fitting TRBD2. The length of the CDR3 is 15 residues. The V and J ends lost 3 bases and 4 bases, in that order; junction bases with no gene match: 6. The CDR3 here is CASSFRLAGAYEQYF. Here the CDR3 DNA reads TGTGCCAGCAGTTTCCGGCTAGCGGGGGCGTACGAGCAGTACTTC.

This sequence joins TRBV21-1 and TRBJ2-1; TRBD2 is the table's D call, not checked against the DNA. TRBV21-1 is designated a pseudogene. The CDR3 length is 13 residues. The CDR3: CASSKTEAGREFF. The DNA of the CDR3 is TGTGCCAGCAGCAAAACGGAGGCGGGGAGGGAGTTCTTC.

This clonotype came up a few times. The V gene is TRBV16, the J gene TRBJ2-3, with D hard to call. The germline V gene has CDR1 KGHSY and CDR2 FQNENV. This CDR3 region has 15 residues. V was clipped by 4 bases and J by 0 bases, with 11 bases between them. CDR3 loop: CASSPQMRSTDTQYF. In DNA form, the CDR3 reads TGTGCCAGCAGCCCTCAGATGAGAAGCACAGATACGCAGTATTTT. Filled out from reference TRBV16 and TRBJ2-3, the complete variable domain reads GEEVAQTPKHLVRGEGQKAKLYCAPIKGHSYVFWYQQVLKNEFKFLISFQNENVFDETGMPKERFSAKCLPNSPCSLEIQATKLEDSAVYFCASSPQMRSTDTQYFGPGTRLTVL.

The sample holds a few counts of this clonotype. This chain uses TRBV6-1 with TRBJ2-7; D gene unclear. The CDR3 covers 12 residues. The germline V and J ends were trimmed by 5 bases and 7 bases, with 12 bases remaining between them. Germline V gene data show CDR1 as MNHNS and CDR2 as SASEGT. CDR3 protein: CASSLPLLEQYF. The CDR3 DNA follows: TGTGCCAGCAGTTTACCACTGCTGGAGCAGTACTTC.

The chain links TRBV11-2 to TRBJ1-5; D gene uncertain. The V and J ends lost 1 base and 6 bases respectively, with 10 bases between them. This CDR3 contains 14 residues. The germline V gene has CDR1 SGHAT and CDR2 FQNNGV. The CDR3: CASSLVAGSQPQHF. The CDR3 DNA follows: TGTGCCAGCAGCTTAGTTGCGGGGAGTCAGCCCCAGCATTTT.

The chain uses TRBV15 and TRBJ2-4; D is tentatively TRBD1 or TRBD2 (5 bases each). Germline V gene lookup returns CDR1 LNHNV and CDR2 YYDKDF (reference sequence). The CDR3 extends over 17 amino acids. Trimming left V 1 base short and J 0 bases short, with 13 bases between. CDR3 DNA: TGTGCCACCAGCAGAGCGACAGCGAGGGTAGCCAAAAACATTCAGTACTTC. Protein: CATSRATARVAKNIQYF.

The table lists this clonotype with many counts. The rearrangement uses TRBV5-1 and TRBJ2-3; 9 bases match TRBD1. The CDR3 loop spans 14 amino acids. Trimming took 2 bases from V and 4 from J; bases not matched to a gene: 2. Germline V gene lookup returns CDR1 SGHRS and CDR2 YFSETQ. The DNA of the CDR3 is TGCGCCAGCAGCTTAGGGACAGGGCCAGATACGCAGTATTTT. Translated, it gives CASSLGTGPDTQYF.

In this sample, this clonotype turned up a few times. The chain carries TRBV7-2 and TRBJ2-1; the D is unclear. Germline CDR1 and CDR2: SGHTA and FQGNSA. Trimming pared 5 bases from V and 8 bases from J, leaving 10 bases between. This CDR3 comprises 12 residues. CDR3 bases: TGTGCCAGCAGCACCCACCGCGATGAGCAGTTCTTC. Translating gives CASSTHRDEQFF.

The CDR3 region has the DNA TGCGCCAGCAGCTTGGAGGACAGAGCCTACGAGCAGTACTTC. The encoded protein is CASSLEDRAYEQYF. The chain joins TRBV5-1 to TRBJ2-7; D perhaps matches TRBD1 (6 bases). Trimming took 0 bases from V and 2 from J, leaving 9 bases between them. CDR1 is SGHRS, CDR2 YFSETQ, per germline. CDR3 length: 14 residues.

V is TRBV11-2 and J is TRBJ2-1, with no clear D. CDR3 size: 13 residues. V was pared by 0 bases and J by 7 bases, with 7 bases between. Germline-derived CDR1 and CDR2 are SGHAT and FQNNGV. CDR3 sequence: CASSLESYNEQFF. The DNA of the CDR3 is TGTGCCAGCAGCTTAGAATCGTATAATGAGCAGTTCTTC.

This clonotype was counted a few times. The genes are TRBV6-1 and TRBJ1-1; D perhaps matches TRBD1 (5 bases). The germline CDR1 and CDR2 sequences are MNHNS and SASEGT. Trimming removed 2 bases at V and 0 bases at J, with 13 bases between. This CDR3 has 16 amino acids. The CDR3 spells CASSELGGVMNTEAFF. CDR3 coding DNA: TGTGCCAGCAGTGAACTGGGAGGGGTAATGAACACTGAAGCTTTCTTT.

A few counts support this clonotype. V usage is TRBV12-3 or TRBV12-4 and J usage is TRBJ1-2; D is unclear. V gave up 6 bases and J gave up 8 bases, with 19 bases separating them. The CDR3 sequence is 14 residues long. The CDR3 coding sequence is TGTGCCAGCAGACCCGACGCGGCCTTAGGAGGCTACACCTTC. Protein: CASRPDAALGGYTF.

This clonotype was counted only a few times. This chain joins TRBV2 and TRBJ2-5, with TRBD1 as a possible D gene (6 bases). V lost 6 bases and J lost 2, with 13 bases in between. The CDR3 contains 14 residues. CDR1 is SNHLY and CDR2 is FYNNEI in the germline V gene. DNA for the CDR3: TGTGCCAGCAGCCGACAGGCCCCTCAAGAGACCCAGTACTTC. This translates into CASSRQAPQETQYF.

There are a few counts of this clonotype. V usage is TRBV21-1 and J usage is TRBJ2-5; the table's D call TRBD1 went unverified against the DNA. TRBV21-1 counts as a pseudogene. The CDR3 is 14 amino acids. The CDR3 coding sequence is TGTGCCAGCAGCTCCCGTCGAAGAAAAGAGACCCAGTACTTC. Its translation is CASSSRRRKETQYF.

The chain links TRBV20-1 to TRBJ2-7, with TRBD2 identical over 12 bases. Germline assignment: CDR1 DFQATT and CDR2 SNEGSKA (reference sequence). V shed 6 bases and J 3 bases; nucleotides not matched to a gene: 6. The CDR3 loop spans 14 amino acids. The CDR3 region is CSARTSGKGYEQYF. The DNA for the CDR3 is TGCAGTGCCCGGACTAGCGGGAAAGGCTACGAGCAGTACTTC.

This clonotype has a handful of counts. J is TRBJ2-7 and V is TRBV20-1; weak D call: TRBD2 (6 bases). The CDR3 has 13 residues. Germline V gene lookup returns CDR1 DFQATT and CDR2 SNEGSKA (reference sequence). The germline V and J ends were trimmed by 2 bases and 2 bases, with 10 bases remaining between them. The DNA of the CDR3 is TGCAGTGCTAGATCCGGGGGTCCCTACGAGCAGTACTTC. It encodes CSARSGGPYEQYF.

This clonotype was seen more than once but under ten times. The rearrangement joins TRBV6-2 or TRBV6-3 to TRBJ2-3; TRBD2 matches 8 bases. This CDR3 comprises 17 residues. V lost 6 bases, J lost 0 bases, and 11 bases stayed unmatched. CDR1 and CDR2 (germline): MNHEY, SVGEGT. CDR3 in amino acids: CASRSKRELPSTDTQYF. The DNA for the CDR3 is TGTGCCAGCAGGAGTAAGCGGGAGTTACCTAGCACAGATACGCAGTATTTT.

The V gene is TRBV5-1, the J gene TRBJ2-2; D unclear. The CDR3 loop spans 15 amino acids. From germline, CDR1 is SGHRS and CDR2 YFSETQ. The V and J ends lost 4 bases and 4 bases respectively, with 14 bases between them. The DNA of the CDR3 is TGCGCCAGCAGCCTCGGCCTCACGGGCACCGGGGAGCTGTTTTTT. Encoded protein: CASSLGLTGTGELFF. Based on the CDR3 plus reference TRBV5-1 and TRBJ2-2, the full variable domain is KAGVTQTPRYLIKTRGQQVTLSCSPISGHRSVSWYQQTPGQGLQFLFEYFSETQRNKGNFPGRFSGRQFSNSRSEMNVSTLELGDSALYLCASSLGLTGTGELFFGEGSRLTVL.

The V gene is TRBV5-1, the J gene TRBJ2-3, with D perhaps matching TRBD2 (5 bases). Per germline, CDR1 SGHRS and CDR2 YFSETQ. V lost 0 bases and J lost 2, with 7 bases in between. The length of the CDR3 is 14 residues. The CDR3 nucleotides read TGCGCCAGCAGCTTGGAAGGACTCACAGATACGCAGTATTTT. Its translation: CASSLEGLTDTQYF.

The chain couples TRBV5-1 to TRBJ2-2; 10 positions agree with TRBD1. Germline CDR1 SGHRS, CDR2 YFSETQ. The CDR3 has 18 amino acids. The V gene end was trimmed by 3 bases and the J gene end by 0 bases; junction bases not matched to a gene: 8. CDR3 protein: CASSYRTGGDPNTGELFF. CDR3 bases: TGCGCCAGCAGCTATAGGACAGGGGGGGACCCGAACACCGGGGAGCTGTTTTTT.

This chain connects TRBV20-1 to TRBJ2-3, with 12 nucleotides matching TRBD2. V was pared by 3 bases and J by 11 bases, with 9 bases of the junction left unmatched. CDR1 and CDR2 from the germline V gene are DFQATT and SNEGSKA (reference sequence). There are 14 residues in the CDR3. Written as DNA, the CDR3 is TGCAGTGCTAGGACTAGCGGGGGCGGGCCGGGGCAGTATTTT. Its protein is CSARTSGGGPGQYF.

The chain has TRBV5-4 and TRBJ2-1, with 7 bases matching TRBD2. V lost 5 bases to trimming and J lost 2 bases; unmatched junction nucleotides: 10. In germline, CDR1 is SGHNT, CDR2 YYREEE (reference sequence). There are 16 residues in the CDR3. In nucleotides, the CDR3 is TGTGCCAGCAGGCCCGAACGGACTAGGGCCTACAATGAGCAGTTCTTC. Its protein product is CASRPERTRAYNEQFF.

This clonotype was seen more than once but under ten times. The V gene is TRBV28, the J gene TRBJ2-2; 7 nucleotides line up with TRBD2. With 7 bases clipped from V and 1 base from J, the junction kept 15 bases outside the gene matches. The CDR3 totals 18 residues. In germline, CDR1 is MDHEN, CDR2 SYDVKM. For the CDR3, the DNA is TGTGCCAGCATCCTAGGCTTGGGGCTAGCGGTGAACACCGGGGAGCTGTTTTTT. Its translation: CASILGLGLAVNTGELFF.

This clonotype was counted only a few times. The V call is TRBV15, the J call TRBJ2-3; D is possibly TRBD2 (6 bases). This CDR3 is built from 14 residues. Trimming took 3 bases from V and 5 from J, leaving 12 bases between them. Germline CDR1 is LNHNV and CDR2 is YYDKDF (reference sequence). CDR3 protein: CATSRDWEVDTQYF. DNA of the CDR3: TGTGCCACCAGCAGGGACTGGGAGGTAGATACGCAGTATTTT.

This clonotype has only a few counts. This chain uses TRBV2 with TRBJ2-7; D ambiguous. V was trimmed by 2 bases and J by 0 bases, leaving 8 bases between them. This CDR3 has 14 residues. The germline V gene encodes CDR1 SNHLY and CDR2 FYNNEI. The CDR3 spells CASSETGHSYEQYF. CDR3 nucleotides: TGTGCCAGCAGTGAAACTGGCCACTCCTACGAGCAGTACTTC.

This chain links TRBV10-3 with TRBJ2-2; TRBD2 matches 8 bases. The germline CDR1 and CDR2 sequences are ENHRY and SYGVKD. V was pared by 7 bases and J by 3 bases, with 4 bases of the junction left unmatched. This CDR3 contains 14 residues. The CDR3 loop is CAITSGSYTGELFF. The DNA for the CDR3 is TGTGCCATCACCAGCGGGAGCTACACCGGGGAGCTGTTTTTT.